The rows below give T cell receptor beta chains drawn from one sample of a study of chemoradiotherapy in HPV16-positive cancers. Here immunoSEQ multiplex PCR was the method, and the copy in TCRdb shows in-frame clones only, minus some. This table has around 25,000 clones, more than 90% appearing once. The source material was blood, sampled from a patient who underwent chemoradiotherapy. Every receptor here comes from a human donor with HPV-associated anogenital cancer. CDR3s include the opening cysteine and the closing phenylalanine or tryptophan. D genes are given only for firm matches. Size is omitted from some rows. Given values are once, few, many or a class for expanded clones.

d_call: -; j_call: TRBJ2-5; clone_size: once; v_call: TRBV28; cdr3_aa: CASSALEGEETQYF; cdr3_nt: TGTGCCAGCAGTGCGCTAGAGGGGGAAGAGACCCAGTACTTC
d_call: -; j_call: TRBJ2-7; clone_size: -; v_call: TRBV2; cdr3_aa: CASSYRPEGEQYF; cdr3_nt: TGTGCCAGCAGTTACCGGCCCGAGGGGGAGCAGTACTTC
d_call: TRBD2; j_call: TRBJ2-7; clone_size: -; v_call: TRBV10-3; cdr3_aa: CAISGPSGGISYEQYF; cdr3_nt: TGTGCCATCAGTGGGCCTAGCGGGGGAATCTCCTACGAGCAGTACTTC
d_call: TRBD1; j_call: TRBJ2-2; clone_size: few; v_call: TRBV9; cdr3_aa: CASSPRGQTNTGELFF; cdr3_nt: TGTGCCAGCAGCCCAAGGGGACAGACGAACACCGGGGAGCTGTTTTTT
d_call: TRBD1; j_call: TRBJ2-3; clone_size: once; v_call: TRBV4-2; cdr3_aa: CASSQGGGNTDTQYF; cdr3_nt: TGTGCCAGCAGCCAAGGAGGGGGCAACACAGATACGCAGTATTTT
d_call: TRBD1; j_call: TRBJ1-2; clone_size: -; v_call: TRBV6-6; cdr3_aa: CASSYSNRGPSYGYTF; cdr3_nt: TGTGCCAGCAGTTACTCGAACAGGGGGCCCTCCTATGGCTACACCTTC
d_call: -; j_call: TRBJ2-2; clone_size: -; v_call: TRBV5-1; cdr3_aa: CASSLSGQRNTGELFF; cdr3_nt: TGCGCCAGCAGCTTGTCCGGACAGCGGAACACCGGGGAGCTGTTTTTT
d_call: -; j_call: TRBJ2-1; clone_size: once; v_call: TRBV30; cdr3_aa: CAWSPRGADYNEQFF; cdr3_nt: TGTGCCTGGAGTCCCAGGGGCGCAGACTACAATGAGCAGTTCTTC
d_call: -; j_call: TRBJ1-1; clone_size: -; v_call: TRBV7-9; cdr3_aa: CASSSQGRNTEAFF; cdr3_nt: TGTGCCAGCAGCTCGCAGGGGCGGAACACTGAAGCTTTCTTT
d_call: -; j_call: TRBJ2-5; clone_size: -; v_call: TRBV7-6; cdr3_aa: CASSLALQETQYF; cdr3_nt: TGTGCCAGCAGCTTAGCTCTACAAGAGACCCAGTACTTC
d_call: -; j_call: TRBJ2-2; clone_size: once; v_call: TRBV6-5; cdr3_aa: CASSYTPSDTGELFF; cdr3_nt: TGTGCCAGCAGTTACACCCCATCGGACACCGGGGAGCTGTTTTTT
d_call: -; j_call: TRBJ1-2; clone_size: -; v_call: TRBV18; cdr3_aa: CASRRPAQGIYGYTF; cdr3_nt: TGTGCCAGCCGTCGCCCGGCCCAGGGTATCTATGGCTACACCTTC
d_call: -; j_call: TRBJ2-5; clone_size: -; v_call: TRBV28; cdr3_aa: CASSLGRGARQETQYF; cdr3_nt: TGTGCCAGCAGTTTAGGTCGGGGGGCGAGGCAAGAGACCCAGTACTTC
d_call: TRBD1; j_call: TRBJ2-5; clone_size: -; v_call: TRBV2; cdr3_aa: CASTRDRQETQYF; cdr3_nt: TGTGCCAGCACCCGGGACAGACAAGAGACCCAGTACTTC
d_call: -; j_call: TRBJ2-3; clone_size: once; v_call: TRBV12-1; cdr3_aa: CASSWAGTSASHTQYF; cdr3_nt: TGTGCCAGCAGCTGGGCGGGGACTAGCGCCAGCCATACGCAGTATTTT
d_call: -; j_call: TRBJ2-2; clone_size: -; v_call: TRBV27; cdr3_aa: CASSLRGSTGELFF; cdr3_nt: TGTGCCAGCAGTTTACGGGGTTCCACCGGGGAGCTGTTTTTT
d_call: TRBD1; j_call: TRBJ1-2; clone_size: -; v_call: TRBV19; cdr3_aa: CASSTGGDRGHYGYTF; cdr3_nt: TGTGCCAGTAGTACCGGGGGCGACAGGGGACACTATGGCTACACCTTC
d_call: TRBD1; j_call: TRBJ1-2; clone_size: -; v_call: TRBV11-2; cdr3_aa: CASSLLRGLWGYTF; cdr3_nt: TGTGCCAGCAGCTTACTCAGGGGGCTTTGGGGCTACACCTTC
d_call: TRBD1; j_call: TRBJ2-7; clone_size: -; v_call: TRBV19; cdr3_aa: CASSHSTGAYEQYF; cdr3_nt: TGTGCCAGTAGCCATTCCACAGGGGCCTACGAGCAGTACTTC
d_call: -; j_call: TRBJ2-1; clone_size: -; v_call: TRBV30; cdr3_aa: CAWTRARSGIQYNEQFF; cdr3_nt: TGTGCCTGGACTCGGGCCCGTTCAGGTATTCAATACAATGAGCAGTTCTTC
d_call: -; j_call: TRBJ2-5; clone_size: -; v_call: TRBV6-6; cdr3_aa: CASNSVQETQYF; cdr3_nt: TGTGCCAGCAACAGCGTACAAGAGACCCAGTACTTC
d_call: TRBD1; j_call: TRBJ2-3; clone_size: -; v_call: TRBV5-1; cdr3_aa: CASSLGDRGLTDTQYF; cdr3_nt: TGCGCCAGCAGCTTGGGAGACAGGGGGTTAACAGATACGCAGTATTTT
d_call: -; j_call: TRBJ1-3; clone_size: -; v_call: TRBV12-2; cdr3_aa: CASRHDRAGNTIYF; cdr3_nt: TGTGCAAGTCGCCACGACAGGGCTGGAAACACCATATATTTT
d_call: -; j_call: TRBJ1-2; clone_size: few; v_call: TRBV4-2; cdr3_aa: CASSHNYGYTF; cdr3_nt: TGTGCCAGCAGCCACAACTATGGCTACACCTTC
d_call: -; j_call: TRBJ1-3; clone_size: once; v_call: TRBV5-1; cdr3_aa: CASSTGRSGNTIYF; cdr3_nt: TGCGCCAGCAGTACAGGGCGCTCTGGAAACACCATATATTTT
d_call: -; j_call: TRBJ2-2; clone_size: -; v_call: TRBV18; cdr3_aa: CASSPGLLNTGELFF; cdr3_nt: TGTGCCAGCTCACCGGGACTTTTGAACACCGGGGAGCTGTTTTTT
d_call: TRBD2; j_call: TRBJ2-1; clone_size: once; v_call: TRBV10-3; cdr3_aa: CAISYSGTSGNYNEQFF; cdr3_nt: TGTGCCATCAGTTACTCCGGGACTAGCGGGAATTACAATGAGCAGTTCTTC
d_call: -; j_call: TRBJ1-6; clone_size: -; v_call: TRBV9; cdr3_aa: CASSAGIGGAANSPLHF; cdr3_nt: TGTGCCAGCAGCGCCGGAATAGGGGGGGCGGCGAATTCACCCCTCCACTTT
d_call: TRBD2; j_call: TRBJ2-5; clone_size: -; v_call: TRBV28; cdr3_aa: CASRAGGGTQETQYF; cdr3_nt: TGTGCCAGCAGAGCGGGGGGAGGGACACAAGAGACCCAGTACTTC
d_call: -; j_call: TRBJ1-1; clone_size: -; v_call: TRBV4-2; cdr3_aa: CASSQELVDTEAFF; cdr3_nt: TGTGCCAGCAGCCAAGAACTGGTAGACACTGAAGCTTTCTTT
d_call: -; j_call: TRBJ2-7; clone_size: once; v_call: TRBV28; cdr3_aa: CASSPSGPYEQYF; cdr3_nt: TGTGCCAGCAGTCCATCTGGGCCCTACGAGCAGTACTTC
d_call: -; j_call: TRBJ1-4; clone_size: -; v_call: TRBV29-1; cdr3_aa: CSVEIATNEKLFF; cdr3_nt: TGCAGCGTCGAGATTGCAACTAATGAAAAACTGTTTTTT
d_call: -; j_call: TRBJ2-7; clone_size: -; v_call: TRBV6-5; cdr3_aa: CASSDSAYEQYF; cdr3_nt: TGTGCCAGCAGCGACAGCGCCTACGAGCAGTACTTC
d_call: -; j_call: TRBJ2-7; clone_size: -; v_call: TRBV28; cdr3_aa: CASSEYYEQYF; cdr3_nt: TGTGCCAGCAGTGAGTACTACGAGCAGTACTTC
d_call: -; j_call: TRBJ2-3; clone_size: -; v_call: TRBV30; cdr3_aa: CAWRKAGDTQYF; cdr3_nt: TGTGCCTGGAGGAAAGCGGGAGATACGCAGTATTTT
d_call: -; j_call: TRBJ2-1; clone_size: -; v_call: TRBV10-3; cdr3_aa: CAISESMTEPDNEQFF; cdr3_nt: TGTGCCATCAGTGAGTCCATGACCGAACCCGACAATGAGCAGTTCTTC
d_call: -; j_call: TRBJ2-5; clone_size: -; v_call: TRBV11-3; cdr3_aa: CASSLFGQQSETQYF; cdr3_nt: TGTGCCAGCAGCTTATTTGGACAGCAGAGTGAGACCCAGTACTTC
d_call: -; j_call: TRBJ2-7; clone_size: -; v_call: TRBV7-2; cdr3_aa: CASSPDGTTAYEQYF; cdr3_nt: TGTGCCAGCAGCCCTGACGGGACAACGGCCTACGAGCAGTACTTC
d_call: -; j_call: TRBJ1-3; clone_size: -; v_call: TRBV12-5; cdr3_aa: CASAPDGYSGNTIYF; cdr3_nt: TGTGCTAGTGCCCCTGACGGGTACTCTGGAAACACCATATATTTT
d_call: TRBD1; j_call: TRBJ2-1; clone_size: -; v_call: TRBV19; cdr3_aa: CASTGVKGATYNEQFF; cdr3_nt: TGTGCCAGTACCGGAGTGAAGGGGGCTACCTACAATGAGCAGTTCTTC
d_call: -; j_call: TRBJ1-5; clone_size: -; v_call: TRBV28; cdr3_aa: CASRPGLGMGNQPQHF; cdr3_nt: TGTGCCAGCAGACCAGGGTTAGGAATGGGTAATCAGCCCCAGCATTTT
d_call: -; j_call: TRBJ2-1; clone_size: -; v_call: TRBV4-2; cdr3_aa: CASSQDKRSGGNEQFF; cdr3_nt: TGTGCCAGCAGCCAAGATAAAAGGAGTGGCGGCAATGAGCAGTTCTTC
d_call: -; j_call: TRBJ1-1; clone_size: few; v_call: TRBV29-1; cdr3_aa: CSVDIRLGMNTEAFF; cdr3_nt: TGCAGCGTTGACATAAGACTGGGAATGAACACTGAAGCTTTCTTT
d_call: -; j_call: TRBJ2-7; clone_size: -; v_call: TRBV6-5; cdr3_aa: CASSRGAYEQYF; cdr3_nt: TGTGCCAGCAGTAGAGGGGCTTACGAGCAGTACTTC
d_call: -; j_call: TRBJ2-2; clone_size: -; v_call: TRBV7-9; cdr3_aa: CASAGPPGGELFF; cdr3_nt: TGTGCCAGCGCCGGACCACCTGGCGGGGAGCTGTTTTTT
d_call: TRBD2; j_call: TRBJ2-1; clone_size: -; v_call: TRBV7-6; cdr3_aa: CASSFTPGLALGYRNEQFF; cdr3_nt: TGTGCCAGCAGCTTTACCCCGGGACTAGCTCTGGGGTATAGGAATGAGCAGTTCTTC
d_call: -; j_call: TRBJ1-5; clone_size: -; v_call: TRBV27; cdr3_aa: CASSPPGGEPQHF; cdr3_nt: TGTGCCAGCAGTCCTCCGGGGGGGGAGCCCCAGCATTTT
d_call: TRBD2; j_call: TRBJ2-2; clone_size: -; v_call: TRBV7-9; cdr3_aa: CASSPMGTRDTGELFF; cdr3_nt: TGTGCCAGCAGCCCCATGGGGACTAGAGACACCGGGGAGCTGTTTTTT
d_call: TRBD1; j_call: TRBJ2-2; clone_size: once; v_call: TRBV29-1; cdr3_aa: CSVGGSRGRDTGELFF; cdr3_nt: TGCAGCGTTGGGGGCTCCAGGGGGCGCGACACCGGGGAGCTGTTTTTT
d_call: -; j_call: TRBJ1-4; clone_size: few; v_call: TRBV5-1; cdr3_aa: CASSLAALEGEKLFF; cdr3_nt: TGCGCCAGCAGCTTGGCCGCCCTGGAAGGTGAAAAACTGTTTTTT
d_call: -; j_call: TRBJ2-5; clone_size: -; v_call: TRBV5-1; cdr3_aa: CASSLGQNEVEYF; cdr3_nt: TGCGCCAGCAGCTTGGGACAGAACGAAGTGGAGTACTTC
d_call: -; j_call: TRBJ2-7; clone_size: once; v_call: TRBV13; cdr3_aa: CASSSLGSYEQYF; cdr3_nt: TGTGCCAGCAGCTCCTTAGGGTCCTACGAGCAGTACTTC
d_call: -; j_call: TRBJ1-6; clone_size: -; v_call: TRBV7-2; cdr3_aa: CASSFDRDVFYNSPLHF; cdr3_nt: TGTGCCAGCAGCTTTGACCGGGACGTCTTCTATAATTCACCCCTCCACTTT
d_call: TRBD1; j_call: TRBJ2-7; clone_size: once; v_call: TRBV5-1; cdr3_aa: CASRDRGLLGEQYF; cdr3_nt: TGCGCCAGCCGTGACAGGGGTCTTTTGGGCGAGCAGTACTTC
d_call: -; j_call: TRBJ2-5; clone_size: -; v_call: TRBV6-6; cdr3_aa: CASSYRAMETQYF; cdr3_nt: TGTGCCAGCAGTTACAGGGCCATGGAGACCCAGTACTTC